The rows below give T cell receptor beta chains drawn from one sample of a study of T cell responses to AZD1222 COVID-19 vaccine. The protocol was immunoSEQ multiplex PCR, while the TCRdb copy is restricted to in-frame clones and leaves out a portion. This sample carries 100,000 to 150,000 clones, approximately 88% of them seen once, and the ten largest clones take around 6.1%. This specimen was peripheral blood, taken on day 0 of AZD1222 vaccination. The receptors originated from an adult in good health. Both conserved end residues are part of each CDR3. A D gene is named only where the DNA matches it firmly. A row's size may be missing; if present it is once, few, many or a size class.

V: TRBV6-5
J: TRBJ1-6
D: TRBD1
size: -
CDR3: CASRSTGGSTLHF
DNA: TGTGCCAGCAGGTCGACAGGGGGTAGCACCCTCCACTTT

V: TRBV7-6
J: TRBJ2-5
D: TRBD1
size: -
CDR3: CASSLVTGGSGQETQYF
DNA: TGTGCCAGCAGCTTAGTCACAGGGGGTAGCGGACAAGAGACCCAGTACTTC

V: TRBV10-2
J: TRBJ1-1
D: -
size: -
CDR3: CASSKGYTEAFF
DNA: TGCGCCAGCAGTAAGGGTTACACTGAAGCTTTCTTT

V: TRBV11-1
J: TRBJ1-1
D: -
size: -
CDR3: CASSLTRGRNTEAFF
DNA: TGTGCCAGCAGCTTAACGAGAGGGAGGAACACTGAAGCTTTCTTT

V: TRBV14
J: TRBJ2-7
D: -
size: -
CDR3: CASSQWGNEQYF
DNA: TGTGCCAGCAGCCAATGGGGCAACGAGCAGTACTTC

V: TRBV3-1/TRBV3-2
J: TRBJ1-1
D: -
size: -
CDR3: CASSHRSNTEAFF
DNA: TGTGCCAGCAGCCATCGCTCGAACACTGAAGCTTTCTTT

V: TRBV11-2
J: TRBJ2-7
D: -
size: -
CDR3: CASSLEVSYEQYF
DNA: TGTGCCAGCAGCTTAGAGGTTTCCTACGAGCAGTACTTC

V: TRBV18
J: TRBJ1-5
D: TRBD1
size: -
CDR3: CASSLGTGGNQPQHF
DNA: TGTGCCAGCTCACTCGGGACAGGGGGCAATCAGCCCCAGCATTTT

V: TRBV19
J: TRBJ2-2
D: TRBD1
size: -
CDR3: CASSVDRGAGELFF
DNA: TGTGCCAGTAGTGTAGACAGGGGGGCCGGGGAGCTGTTTTTT

V: TRBV25-1
J: TRBJ1-1
D: -
size: -
CDR3: CASRPETNGAFF
DNA: TGTGCCAGCAGGCCAGAAACGAATGGAGCTTTCTTT

V: TRBV6-1
J: TRBJ1-2
D: -
size: -
CDR3: CASSERAEFYGYTF
DNA: TGTGCCAGCAGTGAACGGGCTGAATTCTATGGCTACACCTTC

V: TRBV2
J: TRBJ1-4
D: -
size: -
CDR3: CASSASGRGNEKLFF
DNA: TGTGCCAGCAGTGCCTCGGGCAGGGGAAACGAAAAACTGTTTTTT

V: TRBV27
J: TRBJ1-1
D: -
size: -
CDR3: CASSYRHYGWGGTEAFF
DNA: TGTGCCAGCAGTTACCGACACTATGGCTGGGGGGGCACTGAAGCTTTCTTT

V: TRBV12-3/TRBV12-4
J: TRBJ2-2
D: -
size: -
CDR3: CASRLNTGELFF
DNA: TGTGCCAGCAGACTGAACACCGGGGAGCTGTTTTTT

V: TRBV5-1
J: TRBJ1-6
D: -
size: -
CDR3: CASSLVRGGMENSPLHF
DNA: TGCGCCAGCAGCTTGGTTCGGGGGGGCATGGAGAATTCACCCCTCCACTTT

V: TRBV9
J: TRBJ1-2
D: TRBD1
size: -
CDR3: CASSVVGGDRSFYGYTF
DNA: TGTGCCAGCAGCGTAGTAGGAGGGGACAGGAGCTTCTATGGCTACACCTTC

V: TRBV3-1/TRBV3-2
J: TRBJ2-1
D: TRBD2
size: -
CDR3: CASSRTSGRPNEQFF
DNA: TGTGCCAGCAGCCGAACTAGCGGGAGACCCAATGAGCAGTTCTTC

V: TRBV4-2
J: TRBJ1-3
D: -
size: few
CDR3: CASSQDRIGGGNTIYF
DNA: TGTGCCAGCAGCCAAGATCGAATAGGGGGTGGAAACACCATATATTTT

V: TRBV6-2/TRBV6-3
J: TRBJ2-7
D: -
size: -
CDR3: CASSYRKDSYEQYF
DNA: TGTGCCAGCAGTTATCGAAAGGATTCCTACGAGCAGTACTTC

V: TRBV11-1
J: TRBJ2-3
D: -
size: -
CDR3: CASSSLQTATDTQYF
DNA: TGTGCCAGCAGCTCCCTACAGACAGCCACAGATACGCAGTATTTT

V: TRBV11-3
J: TRBJ2-1
D: TRBD2
size: -
CDR3: CASSTGTSGRANEQFF
DNA: TGTGCCAGCAGCACCGGGACTAGCGGGAGGGCCAATGAGCAGTTCTTC

V: TRBV11-1
J: TRBJ1-1
D: TRBD1
size: -
CDR3: CASSLAQGASHTEAFF
DNA: TGTGCCAGCAGCTTGGCACAGGGGGCTTCCCACACTGAAGCTTTCTTT

V: TRBV27
J: TRBJ2-1
D: TRBD1
size: once
CDR3: CASSLFIGTDSSYNEQFF
DNA: TGTGCCAGCAGTTTATTCATCGGGACAGATAGCTCCTACAATGAGCAGTTCTTC

V: TRBV28
J: TRBJ1-6
D: -
size: -
CDR3: CASSLGWQTNSPLHF
DNA: TGTGCCAGCAGTTTAGGGTGGCAGACAAATTCACCCCTCCACTTT

V: TRBV19
J: TRBJ1-4
D: TRBD1
size: -
CDR3: CASTSTGGGEKLFF
DNA: TGTGCCAGTACTTCTACAGGGGGAGGTGAAAAACTGTTTTTT

V: TRBV28
J: TRBJ2-3
D: TRBD2
size: -
CDR3: CASSSIAGGRDTQYF
DNA: TGTGCCAGCAGTTCCATAGCGGGAGGGCGGGATACGCAGTATTTT

V: TRBV7-2
J: TRBJ2-5
D: -
size: -
CDR3: CASSLNLALRTQYF
DNA: TGTGCCAGCAGCTTAAATCTAGCGTTGAGGACCCAGTACTTC

V: TRBV7-2
J: TRBJ1-5
D: -
size: -
CDR3: CASSLEGSGNQPQHF
DNA: TGTGCCAGCAGCTTGGAGGGTTCGGGCAATCAGCCCCAGCATTTT

V: TRBV9
J: TRBJ2-2
D: TRBD2
size: -
CDR3: CASSSRLAGVGGLFF
DNA: TGTGCCAGCAGCTCCCGACTAGCGGGAGTCGGAGGGCTGTTTTTT

V: TRBV3-1/TRBV3-2
J: TRBJ1-5
D: -
size: -
CDR3: CASSQDSRANQPQHF
DNA: TGTGCCAGCAGCCAAGATTCGAGGGCCAATCAGCCCCAGCATTTT

V: TRBV5-1
J: TRBJ2-3
D: TRBD2
size: -
CDR3: CASSLAPGGPSDTQYF
DNA: TGCGCCAGCAGCTTGGCTCCGGGAGGGCCGTCAGATACGCAGTATTTT

V: TRBV11-2
J: TRBJ2-3
D: -
size: few
CDR3: CASSSVRAGRGSDTQYF
DNA: TGTGCCAGCAGCTCCGTCAGGGCCGGCAGGGGCTCAGATACGCAGTATTTT

V: TRBV29-1
J: TRBJ1-2
D: -
size: -
CDR3: CSVDSSYGYTF
DNA: TGCAGCGTTGACAGTTCCTATGGCTACACCTTC

V: TRBV6-2/TRBV6-3
J: TRBJ2-7
D: TRBD1
size: -
CDR3: CASSYTVFRRTGGERYEQYF
DNA: TGTGCCAGCAGTTACACTGTTTTTCGCCGTACAGGGGGCGAACGATACGAGCAGTACTTC

V: TRBV19
J: TRBJ1-2
D: TRBD1
size: -
CDR3: CASRDRVVGYTF
DNA: TGTGCCAGTAGGGACAGGGTGGTCGGCTACACCTTC

V: TRBV3-1/TRBV3-2
J: TRBJ1-2
D: -
size: -
CDR3: CASNLAGSYGYTF
DNA: TGTGCCAGCAACCTTGCGGGGAGCTATGGCTACACCTTC

V: TRBV6-5
J: TRBJ1-4
D: -
size: once
CDR3: CASRRLEGEKLFF
DNA: TGTGCCAGCAGGAGACTCGAGGGTGAAAAACTGTTTTTT

V: TRBV10-3
J: TRBJ2-1
D: TRBD1
size: medium-sized
CDR3: CAMAGTGYNEQFF
DNA: TGTGCCATGGCCGGGACAGGGTACAATGAGCAGTTCTTC

V: TRBV23-1
J: TRBJ2-1
D: TRBD1
size: few
CDR3: CASSLYRDRGSYNEQFF
DNA: TGCGCCAGCAGTCTTTACCGGGACAGGGGTTCCTACAATGAGCAGTTCTTC

V: TRBV19
J: TRBJ1-3
D: TRBD1
size: -
CDR3: CASSKTGAGNTIYF
DNA: TGTGCCAGTAGTAAGACAGGGGCTGGAAACACCATATATTTT

V: TRBV6-6
J: TRBJ2-7
D: TRBD1
size: few
CDR3: CASTPGQGNDEQYF
DNA: TGTGCCAGCACCCCGGGACAGGGGAATGACGAGCAGTACTTC

V: TRBV2
J: TRBJ1-2
D: -
size: -
CDR3: CASSDAEEVYGYTF
DNA: TGTGCCAGCAGTGATGCGGAAGAGGTCTATGGCTACACCTTC

V: TRBV5-1
J: TRBJ1-1
D: -
size: -
CDR3: CASSSDKNTEAFF
DNA: TGCGCCAGCAGCTCGGACAAGAACACTGAAGCTTTCTTT

V: TRBV7-9
J: TRBJ2-7
D: -
size: -
CDR3: CASSSPSGFHEQYF
DNA: TGTGCCAGCAGTTCCCCCTCGGGCTTCCACGAGCAGTACTTC

V: TRBV5-6
J: TRBJ1-4
D: TRBD1
size: -
CDR3: CASSLGTGQVVKLFF
DNA: TGTGCCAGCAGCTTGGGGACAGGACAAGTCGTAAAACTGTTTTTT

V: TRBV9
J: TRBJ2-1
D: -
size: -
CDR3: CASSVQGSSYNEQFF
DNA: TGTGCCAGCAGCGTACAGGGGAGCTCCTACAATGAGCAGTTCTTC

V: TRBV6-5
J: TRBJ2-1
D: -
size: -
CDR3: CASRLLASYNEQFF
DNA: TGTGCCAGCAGGCTACTAGCTTCTTACAATGAGCAGTTCTTC

V: TRBV10-3
J: TRBJ1-1
D: -
size: -
CDR3: CAISEGHTAFF
DNA: TGTGCCATCAGTGAAGGGCATACAGCTTTCTTT